One and the same sample provided the 8 T cell receptor beta chains below, sequenced in a study of human T cells and chemical hapten exposure. Time point: patch test 2, 6 weeks after DPC sensitization. The treatment is: therapeutic diphenylcyclopropenone sensitization with weekly scalp DPC. TCRdb ran MiXCR on the RACE reads and lists one entry per CDR3 protein. The data contain about 380,000 distinct CDR3 sequences, about 6.9% of them singletons. The sequences come from whole blood, collected in connection with sensitization to the hapten diphenylcyclopropenone (DPC). These receptors were collected from a woman between 18 and 29 years old with alopecia areata. Some clones in this sample may be carry-over from other donors' samples.

Regarding this clonotype: A read error is possible here, since a much larger clone lies one base away. No conserved phenylalanine or tryptophan ends this CDR3, so it is likely a read error. J is TRBJ1-2 and V is TRBV7-2, with TRBD1 matching over 7 bases. After removal of 5 bases from V and 4 bases from J, the junction contained 10 bases not matched to a gene. Germline V lookup: CDR1 SGHTA, CDR2 FQGNSA. This CDR3 spans 15 amino acids. The CDR3 spells CASSPNQGGAYGYTC. As DNA, the CDR3 is TGTGCCAGCAGCCCAAATCAAGGGGGCGCCTATGGCTACACCTGC.

This clonotype was picked up many times. The chain employs TRBV20-1 and TRBJ1-2; possibly TRBD1 for D (5 bases). The ends were cut back, 5 bases at V and 4 bases at J, with 14 bases in the middle. The CDR3 length is 13 residues. Looked up from germline, CDR1 is DFQATT and CDR2 is SNEGSKA (reference sequence). CDR3 in DNA: TGCAGTGCTGAGAGGGACGCCAGCTATGGCTACACCTTC. Translation gives CSAERDASYGYTF.

This clonotype was seen at least ten times. This CDR3 is CASSLAGDLTLSTDTQYF. The CDR3 DNA follows: TGTGCCAGCAGCTTAGCGGGGGACCTCACTTTAAGCACAGATACGCAGTATTTT. This rearrangement joins TRBV7-2 to TRBJ2-3, with D perhaps assigned TRBD1 or TRBD2 (5 bases each). V was cut by 0 bases and J by 0 bases, with 16 bases left in between. CDR3 length equals 18 residues. CDR1 is SGHTA, CDR2 FQGNSA, per germline.

This clonotype has a count of ten or more. This rearrangement joins TRBV6-4 to TRBJ1-2; D is unresolved. This CDR3 has 11 amino acids. The V gene lost 5 bases and the J gene lost 6 bases, with 7 bases spanning the gap. The germline V gene encodes CDR1 MRHNA and CDR2 SNTAGT. CDR3 bases: TGTGCCAGCAGTCCCGCAGATGGCTACACCTTC. Translated, it gives CASSPADGYTF.

This clonotype has a count of ten or more. This sequence joins TRBV27 and TRBJ1-5; unclear D gene. CDR3 size: 14 residues. Trimming shortened V by 3 bases and J by 7 bases, and 13 bases separated the two germline ends. The germline V gene encodes CDR1 MNHEY and CDR2 SMNVEV (reference sequence). Here the CDR3 reads CASSLGFEAQPQHF. CDR3 bases: TGTGCCAGCAGTTTGGGGTTCGAGGCCCAGCCCCAGCATTTT.

The chain has TRBV13 and TRBJ2-5; TRBD1 matches at 8 bases. Germline-derived CDR1 and CDR2 are PRHDT and FYEKMQ (reference sequence). Trimming cost V 5 bases and J 5 bases; bases outside gene matches: 4. This CDR3 is built from 13 residues. CDR3 loop: CASSPQGEETQYF. The CDR3 DNA sequence: TGTGCCAGCAGCCCACAGGGGGAGGAGACCCAGTACTTC.

This clonotype was counted ten times or more. The V gene is TRBV12-3 or TRBV12-4, the J gene TRBJ1-2, with 7 bases identical to TRBD1. V lost 7 bases, J lost 8 bases, and 7 bases stayed unmatched. This CDR3 has 12 amino acids. CDR3 amino acids: CASKTNRGGYTF. The CDR3 region has the DNA TGTGCCAGCAAAACGAACAGGGGAGGCTACACCTTC.

This clonotype was detected only a few times. The chain couples TRBV5-1 to TRBJ2-3, with 7 positions matching TRBD1. The length of the CDR3 is 13 residues. V lost 3 bases, J lost 4 bases, and 2 bases stayed unmatched. The germline V gene encodes CDR1 SGHRS and CDR2 YFSETQ. In nucleotides, the CDR3 is TGCGCCAGCAGCTGGGGACAGCCAGATACGCAGTATTTT. Its translation: CASSWGQPDTQYF. Looking up the rest from reference TRBV5-1 and TRBJ2-3 gives the full variable domain: KAGVTQTPRYLIKTRGQQVTLSCSPISGHRSVSWYQQTPGQGLQFLFEYFSETQRNKGNFPGRFSGRQFSNSRSEMNVSTLELGDSALYLCASSWGQPDTQYFGPGTRLTVL.